This T cell receptor beta chain is from a study of PD-1 blockade in classical Hodgkin lymphoma. Every patient had relapsed following autologous stem cell transplantation, and cohorts differed in brentuximab vedotin exposure. A word on this clone: Antigen unknown.

Study-level points and caveats: Reported findings placed baseline TCR diversity lower in newly diagnosed patients (compared with healthy donors).

Trimming removed 5 bases from V and 7 bases from J, with 9 bases in between. The CDR3 consists of 12 residues. Germline lookup yields CDR1 SNHLY and CDR2 FYNNEI. Some clones are missing from TCRdb's copy, which holds only in-frame ones; the method was immunoSEQ multiplex PCR. The sample records about 9,900 clones, 92% being singletons. Sequenced here: peripheral blood mononuclear cells (PBMCs), sampled at baseline. This rearrangement joins TRBV2 to TRBJ1-3; possible D gene TRBD1, 5 bases. The TCR comes from a human donor with classical Hodgkin lymphoma. CDR3: CASSFRVNTIYF. CDR3 nucleotide sequence: TGTGCCAGCAGTTTCAGGGTCAACACCATATATTTT.